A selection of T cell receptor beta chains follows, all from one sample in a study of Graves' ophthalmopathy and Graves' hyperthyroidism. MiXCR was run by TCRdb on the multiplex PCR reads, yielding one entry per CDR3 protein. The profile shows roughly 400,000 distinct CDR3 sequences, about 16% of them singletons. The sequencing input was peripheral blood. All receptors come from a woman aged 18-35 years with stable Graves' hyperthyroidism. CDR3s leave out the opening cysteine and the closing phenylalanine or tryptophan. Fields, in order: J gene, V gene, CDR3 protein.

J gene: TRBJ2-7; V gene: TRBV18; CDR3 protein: ASSPTTGDEQY
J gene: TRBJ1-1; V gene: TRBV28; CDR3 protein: ASSFPGKSTEAF
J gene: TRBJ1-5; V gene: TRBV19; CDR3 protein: ASSNRDRGLDQPQH
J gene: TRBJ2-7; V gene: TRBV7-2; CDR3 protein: ASSRGRDYEQY
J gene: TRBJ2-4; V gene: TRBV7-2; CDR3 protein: ASSLAWRGGNIQY
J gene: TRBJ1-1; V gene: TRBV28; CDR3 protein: ASTTSGGYTEAF
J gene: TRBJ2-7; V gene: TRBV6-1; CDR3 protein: ASSERWTGVEQY
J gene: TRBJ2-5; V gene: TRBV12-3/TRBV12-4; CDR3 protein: ASSLTLAGVPFQETQY
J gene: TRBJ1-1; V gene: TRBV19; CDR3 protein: ASSSMYPHEAF
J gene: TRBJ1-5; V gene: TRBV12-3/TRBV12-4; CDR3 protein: ASSPQPRGNQPQH
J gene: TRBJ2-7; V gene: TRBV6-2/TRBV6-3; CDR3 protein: ASSWNYEQY
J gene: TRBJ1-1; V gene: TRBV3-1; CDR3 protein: ASSLRGGWDTEAF
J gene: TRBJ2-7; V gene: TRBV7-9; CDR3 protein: ASSLEVAEQY
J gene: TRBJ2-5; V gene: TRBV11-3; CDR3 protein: ASSFSGIAQETQY
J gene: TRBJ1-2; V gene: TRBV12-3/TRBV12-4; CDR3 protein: ASSLAAHNVRQGANYGYT
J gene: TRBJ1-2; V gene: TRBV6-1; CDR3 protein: ASIHRGCLGDGYT
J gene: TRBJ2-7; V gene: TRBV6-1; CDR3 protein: ASSTAPGADEQY
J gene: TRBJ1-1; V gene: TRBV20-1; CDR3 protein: SAENRGTEAF
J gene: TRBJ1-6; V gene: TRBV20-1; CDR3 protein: SAREQGQGYNSPLH
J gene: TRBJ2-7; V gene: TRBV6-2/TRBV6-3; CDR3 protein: ASSAQTGKDYEQY
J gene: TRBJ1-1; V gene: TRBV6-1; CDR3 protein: ATTRTTDTEAF
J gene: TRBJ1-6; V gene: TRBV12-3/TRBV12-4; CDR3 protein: ASRGSYSYNSPLH
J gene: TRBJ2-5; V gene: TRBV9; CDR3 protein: ASSTINRGLGETQY
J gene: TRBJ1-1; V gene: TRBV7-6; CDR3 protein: ASRARDSNTEAF
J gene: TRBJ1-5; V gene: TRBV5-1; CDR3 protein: ASSLQSGVNQPQH
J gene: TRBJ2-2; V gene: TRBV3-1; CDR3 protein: ASSQDPAGVGELF
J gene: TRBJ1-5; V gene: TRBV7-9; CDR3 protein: ASSPLGGRGQPQH
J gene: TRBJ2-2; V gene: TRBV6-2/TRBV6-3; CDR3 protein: ASVHGQSTGELF
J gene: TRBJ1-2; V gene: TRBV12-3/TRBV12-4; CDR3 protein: ASSFQGTIGYT
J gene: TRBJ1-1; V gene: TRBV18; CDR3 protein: ASSPAQGSTEAF
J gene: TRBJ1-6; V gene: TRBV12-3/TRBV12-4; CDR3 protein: ASSLEGSRSPLH
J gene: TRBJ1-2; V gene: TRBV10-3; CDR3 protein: AIGQGHGYT
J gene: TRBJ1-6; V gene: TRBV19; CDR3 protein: ASSIPNSYNSPLH
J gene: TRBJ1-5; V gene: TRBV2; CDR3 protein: ASGTDSNQPQH
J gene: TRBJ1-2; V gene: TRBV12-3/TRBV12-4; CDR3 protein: ASSLSTGLPYGYT
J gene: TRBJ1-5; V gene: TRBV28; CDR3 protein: ASRLGPADQPQH
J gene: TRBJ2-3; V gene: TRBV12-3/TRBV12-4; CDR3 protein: ASSPLGGGTDTQY
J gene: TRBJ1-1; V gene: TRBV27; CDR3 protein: ASQPDIKPEAF
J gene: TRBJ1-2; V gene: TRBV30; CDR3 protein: AWAWRYGYT
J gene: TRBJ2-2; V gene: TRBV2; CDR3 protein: ASTTQDTGELF
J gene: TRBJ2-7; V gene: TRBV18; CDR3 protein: ASSPSSGGAGGEQY
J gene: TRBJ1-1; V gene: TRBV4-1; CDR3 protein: ASSQPLDRANTEAF
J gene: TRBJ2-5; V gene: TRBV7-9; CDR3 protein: ASSYPTSPQETQY
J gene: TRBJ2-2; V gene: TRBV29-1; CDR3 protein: SVEGHYTGELF
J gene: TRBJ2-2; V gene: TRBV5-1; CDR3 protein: ASSLAGTNTGELF
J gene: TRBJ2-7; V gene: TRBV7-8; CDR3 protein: ASGLVRGRNEQY
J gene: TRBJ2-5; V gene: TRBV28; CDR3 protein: ASTSDPGQGLGETQY
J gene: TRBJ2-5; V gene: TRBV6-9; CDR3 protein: ASSYRWRGTGETQY
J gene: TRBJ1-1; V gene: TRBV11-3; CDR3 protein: ASIPRSGTEAF
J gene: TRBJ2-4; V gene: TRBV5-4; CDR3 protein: ASSLLGGKNIQY
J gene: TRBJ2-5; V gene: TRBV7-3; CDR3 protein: ASSIQQGATQY
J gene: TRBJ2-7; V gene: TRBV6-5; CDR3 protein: ASSYTGTLYEQY